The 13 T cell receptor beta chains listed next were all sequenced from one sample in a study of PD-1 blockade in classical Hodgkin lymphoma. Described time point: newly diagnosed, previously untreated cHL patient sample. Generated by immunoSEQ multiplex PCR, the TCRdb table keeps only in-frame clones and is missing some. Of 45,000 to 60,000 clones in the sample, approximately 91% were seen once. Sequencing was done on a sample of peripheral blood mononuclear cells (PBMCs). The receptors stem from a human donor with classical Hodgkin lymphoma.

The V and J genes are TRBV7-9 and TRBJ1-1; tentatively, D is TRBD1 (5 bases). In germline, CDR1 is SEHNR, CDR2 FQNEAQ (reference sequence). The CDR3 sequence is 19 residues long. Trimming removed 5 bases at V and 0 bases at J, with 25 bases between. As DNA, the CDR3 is TGTGCCAGCAGCCCGCGGATCGGGGGATACCCTTTCTTGAACACTGAAGCTTTCTTT. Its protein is CASSPRIGGYPFLNTEAFF.

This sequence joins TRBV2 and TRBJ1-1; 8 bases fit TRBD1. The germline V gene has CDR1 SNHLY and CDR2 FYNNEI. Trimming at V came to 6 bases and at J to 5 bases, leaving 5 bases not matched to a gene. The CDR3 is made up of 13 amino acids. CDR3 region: CASRLWDRTEAFF. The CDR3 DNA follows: TGTGCCAGCAGGCTATGGGACAGGACTGAAGCTTTCTTT.

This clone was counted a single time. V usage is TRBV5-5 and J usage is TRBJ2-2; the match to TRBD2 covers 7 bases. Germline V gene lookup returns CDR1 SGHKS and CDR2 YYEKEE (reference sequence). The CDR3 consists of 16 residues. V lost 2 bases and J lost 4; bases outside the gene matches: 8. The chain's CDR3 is CASSFGGRARTGELFF. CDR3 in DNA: TGTGCCAGCAGCTTTGGTGGGAGGGCTCGCACCGGGGAGCTGTTTTTT.

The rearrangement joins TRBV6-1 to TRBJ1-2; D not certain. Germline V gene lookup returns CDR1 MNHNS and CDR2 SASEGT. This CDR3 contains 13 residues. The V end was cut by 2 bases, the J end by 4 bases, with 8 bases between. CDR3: CASSEPDGYGYTF. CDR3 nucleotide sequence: TGTGCCAGCAGTGAACCGGACGGCTATGGCTACACCTTC.

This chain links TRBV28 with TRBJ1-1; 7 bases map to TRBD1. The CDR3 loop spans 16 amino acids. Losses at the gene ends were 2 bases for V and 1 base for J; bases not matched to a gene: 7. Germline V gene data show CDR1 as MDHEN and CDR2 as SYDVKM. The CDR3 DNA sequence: TGTGCCAGCAGTTTAAGCAGGGGGGTAGGGAACACTGAAGCTTTCTTT. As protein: CASSLSRGVGNTEAFF.

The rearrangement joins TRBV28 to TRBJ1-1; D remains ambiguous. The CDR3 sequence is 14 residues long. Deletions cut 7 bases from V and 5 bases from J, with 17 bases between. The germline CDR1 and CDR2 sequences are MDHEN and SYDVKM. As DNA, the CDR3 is TGTGCCAGCATGGCGGAGGGCGGAAAAACTGAAGCTTTCTTT. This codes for CASMAEGGKTEAFF.

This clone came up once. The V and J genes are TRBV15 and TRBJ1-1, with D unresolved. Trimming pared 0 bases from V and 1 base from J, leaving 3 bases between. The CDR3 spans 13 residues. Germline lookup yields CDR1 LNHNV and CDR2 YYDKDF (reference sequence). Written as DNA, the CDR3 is TGTGCCACCAGCAGAGAGAGGAACACTGAAGCTTTCTTT. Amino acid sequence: CATSRERNTEAFF.

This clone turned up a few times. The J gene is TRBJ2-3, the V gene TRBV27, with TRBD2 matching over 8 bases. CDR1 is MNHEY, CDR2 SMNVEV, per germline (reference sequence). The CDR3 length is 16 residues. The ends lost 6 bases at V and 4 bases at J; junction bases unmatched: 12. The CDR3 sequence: CASRPWGTSGPDTQYF. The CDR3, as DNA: TGTGCCAGCAGGCCCTGGGGAACTAGCGGTCCAGATACGCAGTATTTT.

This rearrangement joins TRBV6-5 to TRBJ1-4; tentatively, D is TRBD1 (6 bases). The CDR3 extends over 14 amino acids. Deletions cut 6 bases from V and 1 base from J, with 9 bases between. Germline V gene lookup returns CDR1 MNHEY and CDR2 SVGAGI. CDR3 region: CASRRGLTNEKLFF. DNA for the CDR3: TGTGCCAGCAGGAGGGGGTTAACTAATGAAAAACTGTTTTTT.

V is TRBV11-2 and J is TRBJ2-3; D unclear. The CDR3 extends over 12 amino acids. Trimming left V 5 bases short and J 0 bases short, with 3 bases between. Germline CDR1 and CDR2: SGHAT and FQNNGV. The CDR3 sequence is CASSPSTDTQYF. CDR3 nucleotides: TGTGCCAGCAGCCCTAGCACAGATACGCAGTATTTT.

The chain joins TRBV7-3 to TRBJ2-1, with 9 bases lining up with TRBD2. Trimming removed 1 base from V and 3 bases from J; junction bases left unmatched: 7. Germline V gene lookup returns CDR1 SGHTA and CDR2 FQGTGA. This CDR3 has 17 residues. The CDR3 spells CASSLNVAGGIYNEQFF. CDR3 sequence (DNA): TGTGCCAGCAGCTTAAACGTGGCGGGAGGGATCTACAATGAGCAGTTCTTC.

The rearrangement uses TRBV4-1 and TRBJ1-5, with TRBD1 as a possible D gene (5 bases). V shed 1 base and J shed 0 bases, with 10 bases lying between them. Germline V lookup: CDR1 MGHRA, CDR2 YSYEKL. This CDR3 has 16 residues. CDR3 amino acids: CASSQAQGNSNQPQHF. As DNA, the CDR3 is TGCGCCAGCAGCCAAGCCCAGGGAAATAGCAATCAGCCCCAGCATTTT.

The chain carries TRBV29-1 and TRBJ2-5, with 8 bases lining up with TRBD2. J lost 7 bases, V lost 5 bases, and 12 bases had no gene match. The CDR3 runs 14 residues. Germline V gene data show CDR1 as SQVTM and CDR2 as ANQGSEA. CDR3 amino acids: CSVTAGELVGTQYF. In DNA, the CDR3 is TGCAGCGTTACAGCGGGAGAGTTAGTGGGGACCCAGTACTTC. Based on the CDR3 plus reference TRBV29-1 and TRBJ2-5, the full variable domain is SAVISQKPSRDICQRGTSLTIQCQVDSQVTMMFWYRQQPGQSLTLIATANQGSEATYESGFVIDKFPISRPNLTFSTLTVSNMSPEDSSIYLCSVTAGELVGTQYFGPGTRLLVL.